This entry is about one T cell receptor (beta chain). The record originates from a study of shared T cell receptors in the human thymus. The CDR3 is made up of 20 amino acids. J lost 1 base, V lost 6 bases, and 15 bases had no gene match. CDR1 is MNHNS, CDR2 SASEGT, per germline. Assay: immunoSEQ multiplex PCR; the TCRdb copy retains only in-frame clones and omits some. The table includes about 500,000 clones, approximately 78% detected once. The same sample was also used in a study of human thymus T cells. That work states: Having corrective surgery for congenital heart defects, healthy Finnish infants were the ones who donated. Resected material from corrective heart surgery provided the thymus tissue analysed. Seemingly biased V and J gene usage marked thymic and blood repertoires. Related work showed strongly overlapping thymic repertoires across unrelated individuals.

The TCR originated in a boy younger than two with a congenital heart defect. Sequenced input: thymocytes. The rearrangement links TRBV6-1 to TRBJ2-1; 13 bases agree with TRBD2. CDR3 loop: CASSEPTSGRSWGSYNEQFF. The CDR3 bases are TGTGCCAGCAGCGAACCGACTAGCGGGAGGTCATGGGGTTCCTACAATGAGCAGTTCTTC.